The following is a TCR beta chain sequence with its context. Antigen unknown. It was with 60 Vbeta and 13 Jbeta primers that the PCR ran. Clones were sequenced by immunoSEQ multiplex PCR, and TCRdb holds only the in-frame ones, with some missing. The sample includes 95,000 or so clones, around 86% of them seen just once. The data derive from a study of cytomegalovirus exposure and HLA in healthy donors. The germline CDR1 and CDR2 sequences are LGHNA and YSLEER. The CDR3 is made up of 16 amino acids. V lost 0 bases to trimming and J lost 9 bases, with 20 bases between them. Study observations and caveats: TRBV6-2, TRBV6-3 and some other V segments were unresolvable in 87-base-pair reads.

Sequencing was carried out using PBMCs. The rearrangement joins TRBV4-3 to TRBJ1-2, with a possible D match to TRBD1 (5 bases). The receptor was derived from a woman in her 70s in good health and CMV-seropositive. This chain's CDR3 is CASSQDAGRTTGSYTF. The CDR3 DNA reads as TGCGCCAGCAGCCAAGATGCGGGACGCACGACGGGTAGCTACACCTTC.